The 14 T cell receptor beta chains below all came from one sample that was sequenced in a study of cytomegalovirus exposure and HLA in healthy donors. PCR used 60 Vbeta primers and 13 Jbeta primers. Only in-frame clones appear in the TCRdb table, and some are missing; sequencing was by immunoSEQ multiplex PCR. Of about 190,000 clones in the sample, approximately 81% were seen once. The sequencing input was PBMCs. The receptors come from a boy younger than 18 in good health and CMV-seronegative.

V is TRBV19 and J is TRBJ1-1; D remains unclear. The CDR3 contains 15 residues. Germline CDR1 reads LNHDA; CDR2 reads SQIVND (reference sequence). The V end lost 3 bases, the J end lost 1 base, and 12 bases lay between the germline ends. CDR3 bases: TGTGCCAGTAGTATCGCCGGGTTAGGGAACACTGAAGCTTTCTTT. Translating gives CASSIAGLGNTEAFF.

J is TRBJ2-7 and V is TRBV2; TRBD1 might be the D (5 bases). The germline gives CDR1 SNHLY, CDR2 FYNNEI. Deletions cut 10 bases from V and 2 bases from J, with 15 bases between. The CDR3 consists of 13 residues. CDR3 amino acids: CAMTRTGPYEQYF. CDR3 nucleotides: TGTGCCATGACCCGAACAGGTCCCTACGAGCAGTACTTC.

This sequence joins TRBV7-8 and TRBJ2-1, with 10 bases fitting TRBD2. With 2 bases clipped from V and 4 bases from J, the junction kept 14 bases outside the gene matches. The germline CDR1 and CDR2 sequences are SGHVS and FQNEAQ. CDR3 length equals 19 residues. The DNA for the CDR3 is TGTGCCAGCAGCTTAAGGGTCCTAGCGGGAGAAGGATTATACAATGAGCAGTTCTTC. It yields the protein CASSLRVLAGEGLYNEQFF.

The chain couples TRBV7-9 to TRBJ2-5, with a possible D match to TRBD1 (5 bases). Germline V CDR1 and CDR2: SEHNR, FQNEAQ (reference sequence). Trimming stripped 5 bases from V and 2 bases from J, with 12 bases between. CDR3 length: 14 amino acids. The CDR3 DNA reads TGTGCCAGCAGCCAAGAATGGACACAAGAGACCCAGTACTTC. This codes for CASSQEWTQETQYF.

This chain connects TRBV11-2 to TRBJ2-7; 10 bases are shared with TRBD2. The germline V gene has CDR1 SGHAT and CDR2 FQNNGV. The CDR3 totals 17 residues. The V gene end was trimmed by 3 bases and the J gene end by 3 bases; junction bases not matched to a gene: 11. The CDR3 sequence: CASSFRLAGAMGYEQYF. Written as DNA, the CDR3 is TGTGCCAGCAGCTTTCGCCTAGCGGGAGCTATGGGCTACGAGCAGTACTTC.

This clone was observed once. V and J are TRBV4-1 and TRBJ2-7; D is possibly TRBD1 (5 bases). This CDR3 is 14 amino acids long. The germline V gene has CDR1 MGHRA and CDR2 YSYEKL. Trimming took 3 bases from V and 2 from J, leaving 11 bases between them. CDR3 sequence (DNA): TGCGCCAGCAGCCATGGGGCGCAGGCCTACGAGCAGTACTTC. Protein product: CASSHGAQAYEQYF.

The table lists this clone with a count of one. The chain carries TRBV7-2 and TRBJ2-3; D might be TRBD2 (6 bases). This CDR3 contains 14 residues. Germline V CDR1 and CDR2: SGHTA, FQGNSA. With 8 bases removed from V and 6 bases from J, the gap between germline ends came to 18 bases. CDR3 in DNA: TGTGCCAGCTTACCGGGCGCCCGGGAGGATACGCAGTATTTT. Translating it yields CASLPGAREDTQYF.

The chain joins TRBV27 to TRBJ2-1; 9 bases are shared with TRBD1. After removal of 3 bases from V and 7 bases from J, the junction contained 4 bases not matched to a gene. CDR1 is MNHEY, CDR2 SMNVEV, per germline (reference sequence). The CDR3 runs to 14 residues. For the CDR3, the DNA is TGTGCCAGCAGTTTTTGGGACAGGGCGAATGAGCAGTTCTTC. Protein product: CASSFWDRANEQFF.

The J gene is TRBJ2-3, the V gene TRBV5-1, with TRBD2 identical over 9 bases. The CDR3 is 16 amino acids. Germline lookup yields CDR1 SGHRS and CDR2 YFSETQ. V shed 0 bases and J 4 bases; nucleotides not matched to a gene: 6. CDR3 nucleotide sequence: TGCGCCAGCAGCTTGGCCGGCGGGGGGGCGCCAGATACGCAGTATTTT. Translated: CASSLAGGGAPDTQYF.

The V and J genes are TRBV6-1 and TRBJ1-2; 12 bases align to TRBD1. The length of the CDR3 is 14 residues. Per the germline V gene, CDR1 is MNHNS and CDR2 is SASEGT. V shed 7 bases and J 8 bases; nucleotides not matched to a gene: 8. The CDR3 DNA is TGTGCCAGCACCCCGAGGGGGACAGGGGGCGGCTACACCTTC. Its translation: CASTPRGTGGGYTF.

CDR3 DNA sequence: TGTGCCAGCAGTGAAGAGACGGGACAGGTCGGCTCACCCCTCCACTTT. Translation gives CASSEETGQVGSPLHF. The gene calls are TRBV2 and TRBJ1-6; 8 bases fit TRBD1. The CDR3 is 16 residues long. Germline-derived CDR1 and CDR2 are SNHLY and FYNNEI. V lost 1 base and J lost 10; bases outside the gene matches: 9. The entire variable domain, with the rest obtained from reference TRBV2 and TRBJ1-6, is as follows: EPEVTQTPSHQVTQMGQEVILRCVPISNHLYFYWYRQILGQKVEFLVSFYNNEISEKSEIFDDQFSVERPDGSNFTLKIRSTKLEDSAMYFCASSEETGQVGSPLHFGNGTRLTVT.

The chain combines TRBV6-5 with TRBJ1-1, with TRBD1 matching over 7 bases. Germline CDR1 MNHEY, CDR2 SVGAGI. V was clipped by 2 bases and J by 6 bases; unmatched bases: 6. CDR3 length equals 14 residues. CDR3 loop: CASSYVTGSSEAFF. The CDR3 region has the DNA TGTGCCAGCAGTTACGTGACAGGGAGCTCTGAAGCTTTCTTT.

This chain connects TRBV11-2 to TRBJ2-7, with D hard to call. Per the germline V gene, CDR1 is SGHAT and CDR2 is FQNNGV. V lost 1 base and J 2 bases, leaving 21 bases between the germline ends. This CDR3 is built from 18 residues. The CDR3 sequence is CASSLVPIYTKTPYEQYF. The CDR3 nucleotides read TGTGCCAGCAGCTTAGTTCCGATTTATACCAAGACACCCTACGAGCAGTACTTC.

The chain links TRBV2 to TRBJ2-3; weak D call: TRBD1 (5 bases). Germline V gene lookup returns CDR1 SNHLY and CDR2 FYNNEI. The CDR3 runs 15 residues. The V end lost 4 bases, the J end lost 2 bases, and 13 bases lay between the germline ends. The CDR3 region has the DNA TGTGCCAGCAGTGGCAGGGCATTAACCACAGATACGCAGTATTTT. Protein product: CASSGRALTTDTQYF.